Listed below are T cell receptor beta chains from one sample, sequenced in a study of cytomegalovirus exposure and HLA in healthy donors. Clones were sequenced by immunoSEQ multiplex PCR, and TCRdb holds only the in-frame ones, with some missing. Here the sample spans about 120,000 clones, roughly a tenth being singletons. The sequenced sample consisted of PBMCs. The receptors here all came from a man aged 30 to 45 in good health and CMV-seronegative. The CDR3 runs from the conserved cysteine through the conserved F or W. D genes are given only for firm matches. Size values are once, few and many counts, or a class for expanded clones, and some rows have none.

.	TRBD2	TRBV10-2	TRBJ2-2	TGCGCCAGCAGGGTAGCGGGGGGAGACACCGGGGAGCTGTTTTTT	CASRVAGGDTGELFF
.	.	TRBV2	TRBJ1-5	TGTGCCAGCGGCAAGGGGAGCAATCAGCCCCAGCATTTT	CASGKGSNQPQHF
.	TRBD1	TRBV10-3	TRBJ2-5	TGTGCCATCAGCCGAGAGGGACAGGGGCTGAAGACCCAGTACTTC	CAISREGQGLKTQYF
.	TRBD1	TRBV7-2	TRBJ1-5	TGTGCCAGAGGGACAGGGCTTGGGGTGAGCAATCAGCCCCAGCATTTT	CARGTGLGVSNQPQHF
few	.	TRBV7-2	TRBJ1-5	TGTGCCAGCAGCTTAGCTCAGTTCAATCAGCCCCAGCATTTT	CASSLAQFNQPQHF
few	TRBD1	TRBV5-6	TRBJ1-1	TGTGCCAGCAGTATCAGGGGGCGGGAGACTGAAGCTTTCTTT	CASSIRGRETEAFF
few	.	TRBV7-9	TRBJ1-5	TGTGCCAGCAGCTTAACATCCAATCAGCCCCAGCATTTT	CASSLTSNQPQHF
.	TRBD1	TRBV5-1	TRBJ1-4	TGCGCCATCGGACAGGGGGCGGAGGGTTTTGAAGAAAAACTGTTTTTT	CAIGQGAEGFEEKLFF
few	TRBD1	TRBV18	TRBJ1-2	TGTGCCAGCTCACCGGGACAGCCGGCAGACTATGGCTACACCTTC	CASSPGQPADYGYTF
few	.	TRBV7-9	TRBJ2-4	TGTGCCAGCAGCCCCCAGACAGGTTTATTAGCCAAAAACATTCAGTACTTC	CASSPQTGLLAKNIQYF
.	TRBD1	TRBV11-2	TRBJ2-3	TGTGCCAGCAGCTTAGGCATGGGACAGGGGACAGATACGCAGTATTTT	CASSLGMGQGTDTQYF
.	.	TRBV7-9	TRBJ1-2	TGTGCCAGCAGCTTAGGTCGGGAAGCTGGCTACACCTTC	CASSLGREAGYTF
.	TRBD1	TRBV7-9	TRBJ1-2	TGTGCCAGCAGCCCCGGGACAGGGGAGGACTATGGCTACACCTTC	CASSPGTGEDYGYTF
few	TRBD2	TRBV28	TRBJ2-2	TGTGCCAGCAGTCCCGCCGGACTAGCGGGAGTCTCCGGGGAGCTGTTTTTT	CASSPAGLAGVSGELFF
.	.	TRBV7-9	TRBJ2-7	TGTGCCAGCAGCTTAGCGGTGGCAGCTAGCCGGCAGTACTTC	CASSLAVAASRQYF
.	TRBD2	TRBV14	TRBJ2-1	TGTGCCAGCAGCCGTGGGATCGGACTAGCGGGAGGGCACAATGAGCAGTTCTTC	CASSRGIGLAGGHNEQFF
few	.	TRBV29-1	TRBJ2-5	TGCAGCGTCCTAAGACAGGTAGTGCAAGAGACCCAGTACTTC	CSVLRQVVQETQYF
.	TRBD1	TRBV11-3	TRBJ2-1	TGTGCCAGCAGCTTAGGGGACAGGTATAATGAGCAGTTCTTC	CASSLGDRYNEQFF
.	.	TRBV6-5	TRBJ1-2	TGTGCCAGCAGTGAAGCGCTGAGATCCGGCTACACCTTC	CASSEALRSGYTF
.	TRBD2	TRBV6-1	TRBJ2-3	TGTGCCAGCAGTGAAGCGCTTCGGATGAGACTAGCGGGCACAGATACGCAGTATTTT	CASSEALRMRLAGTDTQYF
.	.	TRBV15	TRBJ2-2	TGTGCCACCAGCAGAGACAGGGTTTTTACCGGGGAGCTGTTTTTT	CATSRDRVFTGELFF
few	.	TRBV11-3	TRBJ1-1	TGTGCCAGCAGCTTATGGGAGGGATGGGGGAACACTGAAGCTTTCTTT	CASSLWEGWGNTEAFF
few	.	TRBV7-9	TRBJ2-2	TGTGCCAGCAGCTTATTACAGGGTTCAAAGGGGGAGCTGTTTTTT	CASSLLQGSKGELFF
few	.	TRBV29-1	TRBJ2-3	TGCAGCGAAGCTTCCATCAGCACAGATACGCAGTATTTT	CSEASISTDTQYF
.	TRBD2	TRBV4-3	TRBJ2-1	TGCGCCAGCAGCCAAGATTTGAGTAGCGGGGGGGTCTACAATGAGCAGTTCTTC	CASSQDLSSGGVYNEQFF
few	TRBD2	TRBV9	TRBJ2-5	TGTGCCAGCAGCGCCATGACTAGCCCCCAAGAGACCCAGTACTTC	CASSAMTSPQETQYF
.	TRBD1	TRBV6-1	TRBJ2-2	TGTGCCAGCAGTGAAGGGACAGGGTTCGGGGAGCTGTTTTTT	CASSEGTGFGELFF
.	.	TRBV5-1	TRBJ2-3	TGCGCCAGCAGCCGAGCCCCCGGAGATACGCAGTATTTT	CASSRAPGDTQYF
few	.	TRBV30	TRBJ2-5	TGTGCCTGGAGTGTAGCAAAAGAGACCCAGTACTTC	CAWSVAKETQYF
few	TRBD1	TRBV5-8	TRBJ1-2	TGTGCCAGCAGTTTTTATGTGATGAACAGGGGGCGAAACTATGGCTACACCTTC	CASSFYVMNRGRNYGYTF
.	TRBD2	TRBV5-4	TRBJ2-1	TGTGCCAGCAGCTTTTCTAGCGGGAGGGCCGGGGATGAGCAGTTCTTC	CASSFSSGRAGDEQFF
few	.	TRBV13	TRBJ2-6	TGTGCCAGCAGCTTAGCAGAATCTGGGGCCAACGTCCTGACTTTC	CASSLAESGANVLTF
.	.	TRBV5-4	TRBJ1-4	TGTGCTGCGGCTGGGGGGGCAGAAGAAAAACTGTTTTTT	CAAAGGAEEKLFF
.	TRBD1	TRBV30	TRBJ1-2	TGTGCCTGGAGTGCACTCTACAGGGGTCCGAACTATGGCTACACCTTC	CAWSALYRGPNYGYTF
.	TRBD1	TRBV5-1	TRBJ1-1	TGCGCCAGCAGCGAAGACAGGGTGGGGCTTTCTGAAGCTTTCTTT	CASSEDRVGLSEAFF
.	TRBD2	TRBV9	TRBJ2-3	TGTGCCAGCAGCCTCGCCGGGACTAGCGGTAGCACAGATACGCAGTATTTT	CASSLAGTSGSTDTQYF
few	.	TRBV7-9	TRBJ2-7	TGTGCCAGCAGCTTAGTAGGGCGGGGAAACTCCTACGAGCAGTACTTC	CASSLVGRGNSYEQYF